This T cell receptor (beta chain) was sequenced in a study of monozygotic twins with inflammatory bowel disease. In the case of this clonotype: Antigen specificity is unknown.

The authors isolated total RNA from whole blood without sorting T cells. cDNA was made in eight separate reactions per sample. From the 5' RACE reads, TCRdb lists one entry per CDR3 protein and no DNA. The sample is made up of more than 300,000 distinct CDR3 sequences, and the top ten hold approximately 2.4% of it. Study-level findings and limits: The analysis failed to separate different T cell subtypes.

The CDR3 extends over 12 amino acids. Germline V gene sequence: CDR1 SGDLS, CDR2 YYNGEE. Sample: blood. This sequence originates from a human donor with ulcerative colitis or Crohn's disease, or a healthy co-twin of an affected twin (not recorded which). The genes are TRBV9 and TRBJ2-3. The CDR3 sequence is CASSATTNTQYF.